This T cell receptor (beta chain) was retrieved from a study of T and B cells in COVID-19 patients. General study points: Few blood samples existed from mildly ill patients during symptoms or early in severe cases. CD4+, regulatory T cell, CD8+ and sorted SARS-CoV-2-responsive or tetramer+ T cells were not yet sequenced. In COVID-19 patients, T cell receptor beta variable and joining gene use was reportedly strongly skewed.

Blood genomic DNA input for TRB amplification was roughly 220-500 ng. The CDR3 totals 15 residues. V was shortened by 6 bases and J by 5 bases, with 17 bases between the two germline ends. The germline CDR1 and CDR2 sequences are DFQATT and SNEGSKA (reference sequence). This clonotype came up a few times. Antigen specificity is unknown. TRB rearrangements were amplified by multiplex PCR with BIOMED2 TRB-A/B primers. TCRdb reprocessed the multiplex PCR reads with MiXCR, giving one entry per CDR3 protein. Of a few thousand distinct CDR3 sequences in the sample, 26% are singletons; the top ten hold approximately 20%.

V and J are TRBV20-1 and TRBJ1-6; D uncertain. The specimen sequenced was blood. The TCR sequence derives from a human donor with active COVID-19. The CDR3 protein is CSASPMGGDNSPLHF. In nucleotides, the CDR3 is TGCAGTGCCTCACCGATGGGTGGAGATAATTCACCCCTCCACTTT.